A selection of T cell receptor beta chains follows, all from one sample in a study of blood T cell repertoires in COVID-19. Assay: immunoSEQ multiplex PCR; the TCRdb copy retains only in-frame clones and omits some. This sample carries tens of thousands of clones, around four fifths of them seen once, and the ten largest clones take approximately 5%. Specimen: peripheral blood. These receptors all stem from a man aged 45-65 years with active COVID-19. Each CDR3 is given with its conserved first and last residue. Fields, in order: D gene, J gene, clone size, V gene, CDR3 DNA, CDR3 protein. A D gene is named only where the DNA matches it firmly. Clone size, where shown, is once, few, many, or a class for clones that have expanded.

- TRBJ1-1 few TRBV24-1 TGTGCCACCAGTCTGGGGCGGGGTGAAGCTTTCTTT CATSLGRGEAFF
TRBD2 TRBJ2-3 - TRBV13 TGTGCCAGCAGCTTACCCAGCGGGGGGGCAGGGGCGCAGTATTTT CASSLPSGGAGAQYF
- TRBJ1-6 - TRBV6-5 TGTGCCAGCAGTTACCAGGGTAATTCACCCCTCCACTTT CASSYQGNSPLHF
- TRBJ2-7 - TRBV3-1/TRBV3-2 TGTGCCAGCACCCCCGACGAGGGCAGATCCTACGAGCAGTACTTC CASTPDEGRSYEQYF
TRBD2 TRBJ2-3 - TRBV20-1 TGCAGTGCTAGTGCTAGCGGGGTTACAGATACGCAGTATTTT CSASASGVTDTQYF
TRBD2 TRBJ2-1 once TRBV14 TGTGCCAGCAGCCAAGAAAGGACTAGCCCACAGTTCTTC CASSQERTSPQFF
TRBD2 TRBJ2-7 - TRBV5-6 TGTGCCAGCAGCTTGGAGGTAGCGGCGGGAGTGTCCTACGAGCAGTACTTC CASSLEVAAGVSYEQYF
TRBD1 TRBJ2-2 - TRBV28 TGTGCCAGCAGTTTACCCTCCACCGGGACAGGGGGCACCGGGGAGCTGTTTTTT CASSLPSTGTGGTGELFF
- TRBJ1-4 - TRBV13 TGTGCCAGCACCAGAACAGGACGGAGTGAAAAACTGTTTTTT CASTRTGRSEKLFF
- TRBJ2-7 - TRBV4-2 TGTGCCAGCAGCCATGGGGGCACGCCCTACGAGCAGTACTTC CASSHGGTPYEQYF
TRBD1 TRBJ2-7 - TRBV2 TGTGCCAGCAGTGGCCCCGGGACAGGGCCTCCCCAGCAGTACTTC CASSGPGTGPPQQYF
- TRBJ1-1 - TRBV5-1 TGCGCCAGCAGCTTTTCCGTGAACACTGAAGCTTTCTTT CASSFSVNTEAFF
- TRBJ2-6 - TRBV6-6 TGTGCCACCAACCCCGGGGTCTCTGGGGCCAACGTCCTGACTTTC CATNPGVSGANVLTF
- TRBJ1-1 - TRBV12-3/TRBV12-4 TGTGCCAGCAGTTTAAAAGGGGATGGGAAAGCTTTCTTT CASSLKGDGKAFF
TRBD2 TRBJ2-1 - TRBV28 TGTGCCACCAACGATAGCGGGAAAAGTGAGCAGTTCTTC CATNDSGKSEQFF
TRBD1 TRBJ1-2 - TRBV7-2 TGTGCCAGCAGCCGGGGACAGCTCTATGGCTACACCTTC CASSRGQLYGYTF
- TRBJ2-7 - TRBV24-1 TGTGCCACCAGTGATGAGATCTACGAGCAGTACTTC CATSDEIYEQYF
- TRBJ2-2 - TRBV15 TGTGCCACCAGCATCGGACAGTTCAACACCGGGGAGCTGTTTTTT CATSIGQFNTGELFF
TRBD2 TRBJ2-5 - TRBV11-2 TGTGCCGGTGGGACTAGCGGGGGGGCAGAGACCCAGTACTTC CAGGTSGGAETQYF
TRBD1 TRBJ1-6 - TRBV27 TGTGCCAGCAGTTTAAGATCGGGGGACAGCTATTCACCCCTCCACTTT CASSLRSGDSYSPLHF
TRBD1 TRBJ2-5 - TRBV9 TGTGCCAGCAGCGCTCGGGACAGGGGGCTTGGGGAGACCCAGTACTTC CASSARDRGLGETQYF
- TRBJ2-3 - TRBV19 TGTGCCAGTAGTATGGGGGCTTGGGGGGGCTTCAACACAGATACGCAGTATTTT CASSMGAWGGFNTDTQYF
TRBD2 TRBJ2-7 - TRBV6-4 TGTGCCAGCAGGACTGGGACTAGCGGGACTTCGGCAATATGCGAGCAGTACTTC CASRTGTSGTSAICEQYF
TRBD2 TRBJ2-7 - TRBV5-1 TGCGCCAGCAGCTTGGGACTAGCGATCTACGAGCAGTACTTC CASSLGLAIYEQYF
TRBD2 TRBJ2-7 - TRBV18 TGTGCCAGCTCACCAAAGACTAGCGGGAGGAAGTCCTACGAGCAGTACTTC CASSPKTSGRKSYEQYF
TRBD2 TRBJ2-3 - TRBV6-4 TGTGCCAGCAGTGACAACCCAGCGGGGGGGGCAGATACGCAGTATTTT CASSDNPAGGADTQYF
TRBD2 TRBJ2-5 - TRBV11-2 TGTGCCAGCAGCTTAGGCCTAGCGGTTGAGACCCAGTACTTC CASSLGLAVETQYF
TRBD2 TRBJ2-2 - TRBV4-1 TGCGCCAGCAGCCAAGGGACTAGCGGGAGGGCCTCCGGGGAGCTGTTTTTT CASSQGTSGRASGELFF
- TRBJ1-5 - TRBV9 TGTGCCAGCAGCGTAGGGGCATATAGCAATCAGCCCCAGCATTTT CASSVGAYSNQPQHF
- TRBJ2-1 - TRBV28 TGTGCCAGCAGTTTTCTTCTAGCGAACCAGAACAATGAGCAGTTCTTC CASSFLLANQNNEQFF
TRBD2 TRBJ2-7 - TRBV18 TGTGCCAGCTCACCCGGACTGGCGGGAGGCCGTTTCTACGAGCAGTACTTC CASSPGLAGGRFYEQYF
TRBD1 TRBJ2-7 - TRBV6-5 TGTGCCAGCGGACCCGGGACAGCCTACGAGCAGTACTTC CASGPGTAYEQYF
TRBD1 TRBJ1-6 - TRBV19 TGTGCCAGTAGTAAAAGCGGGACAGGGGCTGGTTGGTCCCTCCACTTT CASSKSGTGAGWSLHF
- TRBJ2-5 - TRBV30 TGTGCCTGGGGACACGAGGAGACCCAGTACTTC CAWGHEETQYF
- TRBJ1-1 - TRBV7-2 TGTGCCAGCAGCCTACAGGGATGGACTGAAGCTTTCTTT CASSLQGWTEAFF
TRBD1 TRBJ1-1 - TRBV7-2 TGTGCCAGCAGCTTAACGGGACAGCCGAACACTGAAGCTTTCTTT CASSLTGQPNTEAFF
- TRBJ1-2 - TRBV9 TGTGCCAGCAGCGTGGACGGGACTCCAAGCGATGGCTACACCTTC CASSVDGTPSDGYTF
TRBD2 TRBJ2-3 - TRBV7-3 TGTGCCAGCAGCTCTTCGACTAGCCGCACAGATACGCAGTATTTT CASSSSTSRTDTQYF
TRBD1 TRBJ2-2 - TRBV10-3 TGTGCCATCAGTCACAGGGGGCGGGACACCGGGGAGCTGTTTTTT CAISHRGRDTGELFF
TRBD1 TRBJ2-2 - TRBV5-1 TGCGCCAGCAGCGTGACAACCGGGACAGTTACCGGGGAGCTGTTTTTT CASSVTTGTVTGELFF
TRBD1 TRBJ1-2 - TRBV5-4 TGTGCCAGCGGTCTTCCGGACAGGCGGAACTATGGCTACACCTTC CASGLPDRRNYGYTF
- TRBJ1-3 once TRBV10-3 TGTGCCATCAGTGATGTCACCTACTCTGGAAACACCATATATTTT CAISDVTYSGNTIYF
TRBD1 TRBJ2-7 - TRBV15 TGTGCCACCAGTTACGACAGGGTTAACTACGAGCAGTACTTC CATSYDRVNYEQYF
TRBD1 TRBJ1-5 - TRBV7-8 TGTGCCAGCAGCGAGCGACAGGGGTTCGGTCAGCCCCAGCATTTT CASSERQGFGQPQHF
TRBD1 TRBJ2-7 - TRBV11-2 TGTGCCAGCAGCCGGGACAGGGTACGCGAGCAGTACTTC CASSRDRVREQYF
- TRBJ1-6 few TRBV7-3 TGTGCCAGCAGCCAGGGGAATTCACCCCTCCACTTT CASSQGNSPLHF